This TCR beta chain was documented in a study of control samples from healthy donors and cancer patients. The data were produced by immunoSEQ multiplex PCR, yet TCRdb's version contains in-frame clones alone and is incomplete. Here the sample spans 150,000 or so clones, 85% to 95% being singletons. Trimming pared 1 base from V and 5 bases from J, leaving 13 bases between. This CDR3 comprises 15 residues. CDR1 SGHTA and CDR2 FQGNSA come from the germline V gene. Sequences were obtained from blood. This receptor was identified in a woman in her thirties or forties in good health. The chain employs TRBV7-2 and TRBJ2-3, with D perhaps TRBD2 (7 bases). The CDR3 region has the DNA TGTGCCAGCAGCTTAGAGTCGGGGGGCGTAGATACGCAGTATTTT. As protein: CASSLESGGVDTQYF. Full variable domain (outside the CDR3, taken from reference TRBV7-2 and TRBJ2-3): GAGVSQSPSNKVTEKGKDVELRCDPISGHTALYWYRQSLGQGLEFLIYFQGNSAPDKSGLPSDRFSAERTGGSVSTLTIQRTQQEDSAVYLCASSLESGGVDTQYFGPGTRLTVL.